The clone carrying this TCR beta chain was counted only a few times. Its antigen is undetermined. The library tagged each cDNA molecule with unique molecular identifiers. MiXCR, applied by TCRdb to the RACE reads, yields one record per CDR3 protein. The sample consists of 190,000 or so distinct CDR3 sequences, approximately 29% of them appearing once. The data are from a study of human T cells and chemical hapten exposure. Time point defined: pre-sensitization, week 0. Treatment: therapeutic diphenylcyclopropenone sensitization with weekly scalp DPC. Study-wide results and caveats: Expanded TCRs grouped into significantly more large CDR3 similarity clusters than controls produced. Donors had alopecia, so their immune response may differ from healthy people's. Following DPC sensitization, TCRs present above 1 in 1000 frequency showed no change.

The ends were cut back, 1 base at V and 0 bases at J, with 7 bases in the middle. The CDR3 has 14 residues. Germline lookup yields CDR1 SGHAT and CDR2 FQNNGV. The V gene is TRBV11-2, the J gene TRBJ2-7; D not certain. The sequencing used whole blood, collected in connection with sensitization to the hapten diphenylcyclopropenone (DPC). This sequence originates from a woman younger than 45 with alopecia areata. Some clones in this sample may be carry-over from other donors' samples. The CDR3 DNA sequence: TGTGCCAGCAGCTTAGCGGTGGGCTCCTACGAGCAGTACTTC. Protein product: CASSLAVGSYEQYF.